This entry concerns a single T cell receptor (beta chain). The V end was cut by 3 bases, the J end by 0 bases, with 9 bases between. The germline V gene encodes CDR1 MNHNS and CDR2 SASEGT. This CDR3 is built from 15 residues. Researchers took RNA transcripts and amplified the TCR beta CDR3 regions from them. When the TCR CDR3 underwent first-round RT-PCR, the HTBI primer set was used. TCRdb fed the multiplex PCR reads into MiXCR, producing one record per CDR3 protein. This sample has hundreds of thousands of distinct CDR3 sequences, with 15% to 19% found just once. This sample was taken from a study of T cells in Graves' hyperthyroidism and ophthalmopathy.

The receptor was derived from a woman between 18 and 29 years old with Graves' hyperthyroidism. The J gene is TRBJ1-3, the V gene TRBV6-1; tentatively, D is TRBD1 (5 bases). The sequenced material came from blood. CDR3 region: CASSEIGASGNTIYF. The CDR3 DNA reads TGTGCCAGCAGTGAGATCGGGGCCTCTGGAAACACCATATATTTT.